This T cell receptor beta chain was profiled in a study of blood T cell repertoires in COVID-19. Sequenced by immunoSEQ multiplex PCR; TCRdb stores in-frame clones only, minus some. The table has around 330,000 clones, around 86% seen once; the top ten hold approximately 5%. Ages ranged from about 18 to 89 years, with residence in some 25 US areas. Donors in Cohort 3 who had recovered were those with two negative PCRs, healthcare professional clearance, or resolution of their symptoms. This clone came up a few times. The receptor was isolated from a man aged 60 to 69 who had recovered from COVID-19. The sequencing input was PBMCs or T cells enriched from blood (not recorded which).

CDR3: CASSLEIQGAFTGELFF. The CDR3 nucleotides are TGTGCCAGCAGCTTGGAGATCCAGGGGGCTTTCACCGGGGAGCTGTTTTTT. This chain links TRBV5-8 with TRBJ2-2; 8 positions match TRBD1. Germline CDR1 SGHTS, CDR2 YDEGEE. Trimming at V came to 0 bases and at J to 4 bases, leaving 8 bases not matched to a gene. This CDR3 has 17 amino acids.